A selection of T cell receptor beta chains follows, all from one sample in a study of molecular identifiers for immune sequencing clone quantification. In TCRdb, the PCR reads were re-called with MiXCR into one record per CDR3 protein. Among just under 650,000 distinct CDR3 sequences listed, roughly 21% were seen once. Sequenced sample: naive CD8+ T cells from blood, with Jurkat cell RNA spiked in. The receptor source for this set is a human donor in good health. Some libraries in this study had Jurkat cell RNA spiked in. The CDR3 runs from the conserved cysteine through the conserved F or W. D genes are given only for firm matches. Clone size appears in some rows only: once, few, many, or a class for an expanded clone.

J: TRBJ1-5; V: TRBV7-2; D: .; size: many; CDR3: CASSPDEGRWNQPQHF; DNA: TGTGCCAGCAGCCCGGACGAGGGGCGATGGAATCAGCCCCAGCATTTT
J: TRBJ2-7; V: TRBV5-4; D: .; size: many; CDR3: CASSSRTTLYEQYF; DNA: TGTGCCAGCAGTTCAAGGACTACCTTGTACGAGCAGTACTTC
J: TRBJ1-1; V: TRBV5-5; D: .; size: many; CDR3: CASSLARTAEAFF; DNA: TGTGCCAGCAGCTTGGCCAGGACAGCTGAAGCTTTCTTT
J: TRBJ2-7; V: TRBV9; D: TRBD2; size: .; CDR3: CASSDHSGSSYEQYF; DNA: TGTGCCAGCAGCGATCATAGCGGGAGTAGCTACGAGCAGTACTTC
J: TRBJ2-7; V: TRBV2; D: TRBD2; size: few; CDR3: CASSEGTSDYEQYF; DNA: TGTGCCAGCAGTGAAGGGACTAGCGACTACGAGCAGTACTTC
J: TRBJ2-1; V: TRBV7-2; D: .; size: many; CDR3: CASSPVGSYNEQFF; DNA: TGTGCCAGCAGCCCCGTGGGTTCCTACAATGAGCAGTTCTTC
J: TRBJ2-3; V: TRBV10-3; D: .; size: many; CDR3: CAISEGGTVRDTQYF; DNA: TGTGCCATCAGTGAGGGCGGAACCGTCCGAGATACGCAGTATTTT
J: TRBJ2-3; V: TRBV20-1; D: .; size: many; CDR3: CSYPSTDTQYF; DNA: TGCAGCTACCCTAGCACAGATACGCAGTATTTT
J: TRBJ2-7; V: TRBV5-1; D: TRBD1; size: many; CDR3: CASSLKDRGIYEQYF; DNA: TGCGCCAGCAGCTTAAAGGACAGGGGAATCTACGAGCAGTACTTC
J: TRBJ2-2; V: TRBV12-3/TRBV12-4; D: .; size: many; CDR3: CASRPGQNTGELFF; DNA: TGTGCCAGCAGACCCGGACAGAACACCGGGGAGCTGTTTTTT
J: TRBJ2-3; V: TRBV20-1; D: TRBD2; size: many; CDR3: CSARWLAGVRTDTQYF; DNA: TGCAGTGCTAGATGGCTAGCGGGAGTAAGAACAGATACGCAGTATTTT
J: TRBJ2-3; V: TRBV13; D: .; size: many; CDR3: CASTPPSRWDTQYF; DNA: TGTGCCAGCACCCCTCCCAGCCGATGGGATACGCAGTATTTT